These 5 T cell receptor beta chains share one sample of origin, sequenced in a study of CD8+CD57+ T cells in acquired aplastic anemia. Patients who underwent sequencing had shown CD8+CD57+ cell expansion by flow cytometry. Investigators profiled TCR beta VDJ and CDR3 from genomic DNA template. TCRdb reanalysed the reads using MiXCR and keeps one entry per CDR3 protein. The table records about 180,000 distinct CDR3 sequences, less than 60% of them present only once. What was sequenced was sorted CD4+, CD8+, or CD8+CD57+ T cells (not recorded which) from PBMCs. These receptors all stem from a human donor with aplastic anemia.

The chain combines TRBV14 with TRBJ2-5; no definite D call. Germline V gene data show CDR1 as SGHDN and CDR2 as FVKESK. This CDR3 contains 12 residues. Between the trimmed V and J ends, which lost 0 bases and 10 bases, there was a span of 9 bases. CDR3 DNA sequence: TGTGCCAGCAGCCAAGATATAGGGATCCAGTACTTC. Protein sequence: CASSQDIGIQYF.

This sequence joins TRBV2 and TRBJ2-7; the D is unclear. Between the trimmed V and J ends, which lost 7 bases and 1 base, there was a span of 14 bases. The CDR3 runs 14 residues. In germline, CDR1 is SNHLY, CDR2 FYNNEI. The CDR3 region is CASTSVVQSYEQYF. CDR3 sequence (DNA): TGTGCCAGCACGAGTGTAGTGCAGTCCTACGAGCAGTACTTC.

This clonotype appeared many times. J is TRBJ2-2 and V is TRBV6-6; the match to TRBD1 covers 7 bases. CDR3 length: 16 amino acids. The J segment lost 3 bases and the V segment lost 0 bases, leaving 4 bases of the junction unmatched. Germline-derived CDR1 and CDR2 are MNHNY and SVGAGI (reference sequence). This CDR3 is CASSYSIGTDTGELFF. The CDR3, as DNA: TGTGCCAGCAGTTACTCGATCGGGACAGACACCGGGGAGCTGTTTTTT.

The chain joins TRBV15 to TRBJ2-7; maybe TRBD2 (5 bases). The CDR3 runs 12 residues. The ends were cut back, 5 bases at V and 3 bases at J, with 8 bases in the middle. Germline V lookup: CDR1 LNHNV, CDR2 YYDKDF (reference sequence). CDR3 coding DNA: TGTGCCACCAGCGTCGGGAACTACGAGCAGTACTTC. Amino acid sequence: CATSVGNYEQYF.

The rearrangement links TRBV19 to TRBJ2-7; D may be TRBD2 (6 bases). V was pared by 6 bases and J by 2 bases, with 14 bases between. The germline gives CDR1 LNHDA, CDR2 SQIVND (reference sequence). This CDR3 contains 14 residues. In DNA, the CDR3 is TGTGCCAGTAGCCCAATCGGCGGGGCCTACGAGCAGTACTTC. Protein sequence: CASSPIGGAYEQYF.